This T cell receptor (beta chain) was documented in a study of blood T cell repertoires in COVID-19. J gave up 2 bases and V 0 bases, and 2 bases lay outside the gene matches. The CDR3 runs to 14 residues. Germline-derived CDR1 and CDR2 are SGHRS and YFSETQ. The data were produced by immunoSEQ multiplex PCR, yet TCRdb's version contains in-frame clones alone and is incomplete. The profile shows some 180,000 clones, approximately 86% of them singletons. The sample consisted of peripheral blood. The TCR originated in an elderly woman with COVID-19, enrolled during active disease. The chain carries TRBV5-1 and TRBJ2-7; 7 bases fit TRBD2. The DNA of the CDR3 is TGCGCCAGCAGCTTGGATGGGACTACCTACGAGCAGTACTTC. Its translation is CASSLDGTTYEQYF.